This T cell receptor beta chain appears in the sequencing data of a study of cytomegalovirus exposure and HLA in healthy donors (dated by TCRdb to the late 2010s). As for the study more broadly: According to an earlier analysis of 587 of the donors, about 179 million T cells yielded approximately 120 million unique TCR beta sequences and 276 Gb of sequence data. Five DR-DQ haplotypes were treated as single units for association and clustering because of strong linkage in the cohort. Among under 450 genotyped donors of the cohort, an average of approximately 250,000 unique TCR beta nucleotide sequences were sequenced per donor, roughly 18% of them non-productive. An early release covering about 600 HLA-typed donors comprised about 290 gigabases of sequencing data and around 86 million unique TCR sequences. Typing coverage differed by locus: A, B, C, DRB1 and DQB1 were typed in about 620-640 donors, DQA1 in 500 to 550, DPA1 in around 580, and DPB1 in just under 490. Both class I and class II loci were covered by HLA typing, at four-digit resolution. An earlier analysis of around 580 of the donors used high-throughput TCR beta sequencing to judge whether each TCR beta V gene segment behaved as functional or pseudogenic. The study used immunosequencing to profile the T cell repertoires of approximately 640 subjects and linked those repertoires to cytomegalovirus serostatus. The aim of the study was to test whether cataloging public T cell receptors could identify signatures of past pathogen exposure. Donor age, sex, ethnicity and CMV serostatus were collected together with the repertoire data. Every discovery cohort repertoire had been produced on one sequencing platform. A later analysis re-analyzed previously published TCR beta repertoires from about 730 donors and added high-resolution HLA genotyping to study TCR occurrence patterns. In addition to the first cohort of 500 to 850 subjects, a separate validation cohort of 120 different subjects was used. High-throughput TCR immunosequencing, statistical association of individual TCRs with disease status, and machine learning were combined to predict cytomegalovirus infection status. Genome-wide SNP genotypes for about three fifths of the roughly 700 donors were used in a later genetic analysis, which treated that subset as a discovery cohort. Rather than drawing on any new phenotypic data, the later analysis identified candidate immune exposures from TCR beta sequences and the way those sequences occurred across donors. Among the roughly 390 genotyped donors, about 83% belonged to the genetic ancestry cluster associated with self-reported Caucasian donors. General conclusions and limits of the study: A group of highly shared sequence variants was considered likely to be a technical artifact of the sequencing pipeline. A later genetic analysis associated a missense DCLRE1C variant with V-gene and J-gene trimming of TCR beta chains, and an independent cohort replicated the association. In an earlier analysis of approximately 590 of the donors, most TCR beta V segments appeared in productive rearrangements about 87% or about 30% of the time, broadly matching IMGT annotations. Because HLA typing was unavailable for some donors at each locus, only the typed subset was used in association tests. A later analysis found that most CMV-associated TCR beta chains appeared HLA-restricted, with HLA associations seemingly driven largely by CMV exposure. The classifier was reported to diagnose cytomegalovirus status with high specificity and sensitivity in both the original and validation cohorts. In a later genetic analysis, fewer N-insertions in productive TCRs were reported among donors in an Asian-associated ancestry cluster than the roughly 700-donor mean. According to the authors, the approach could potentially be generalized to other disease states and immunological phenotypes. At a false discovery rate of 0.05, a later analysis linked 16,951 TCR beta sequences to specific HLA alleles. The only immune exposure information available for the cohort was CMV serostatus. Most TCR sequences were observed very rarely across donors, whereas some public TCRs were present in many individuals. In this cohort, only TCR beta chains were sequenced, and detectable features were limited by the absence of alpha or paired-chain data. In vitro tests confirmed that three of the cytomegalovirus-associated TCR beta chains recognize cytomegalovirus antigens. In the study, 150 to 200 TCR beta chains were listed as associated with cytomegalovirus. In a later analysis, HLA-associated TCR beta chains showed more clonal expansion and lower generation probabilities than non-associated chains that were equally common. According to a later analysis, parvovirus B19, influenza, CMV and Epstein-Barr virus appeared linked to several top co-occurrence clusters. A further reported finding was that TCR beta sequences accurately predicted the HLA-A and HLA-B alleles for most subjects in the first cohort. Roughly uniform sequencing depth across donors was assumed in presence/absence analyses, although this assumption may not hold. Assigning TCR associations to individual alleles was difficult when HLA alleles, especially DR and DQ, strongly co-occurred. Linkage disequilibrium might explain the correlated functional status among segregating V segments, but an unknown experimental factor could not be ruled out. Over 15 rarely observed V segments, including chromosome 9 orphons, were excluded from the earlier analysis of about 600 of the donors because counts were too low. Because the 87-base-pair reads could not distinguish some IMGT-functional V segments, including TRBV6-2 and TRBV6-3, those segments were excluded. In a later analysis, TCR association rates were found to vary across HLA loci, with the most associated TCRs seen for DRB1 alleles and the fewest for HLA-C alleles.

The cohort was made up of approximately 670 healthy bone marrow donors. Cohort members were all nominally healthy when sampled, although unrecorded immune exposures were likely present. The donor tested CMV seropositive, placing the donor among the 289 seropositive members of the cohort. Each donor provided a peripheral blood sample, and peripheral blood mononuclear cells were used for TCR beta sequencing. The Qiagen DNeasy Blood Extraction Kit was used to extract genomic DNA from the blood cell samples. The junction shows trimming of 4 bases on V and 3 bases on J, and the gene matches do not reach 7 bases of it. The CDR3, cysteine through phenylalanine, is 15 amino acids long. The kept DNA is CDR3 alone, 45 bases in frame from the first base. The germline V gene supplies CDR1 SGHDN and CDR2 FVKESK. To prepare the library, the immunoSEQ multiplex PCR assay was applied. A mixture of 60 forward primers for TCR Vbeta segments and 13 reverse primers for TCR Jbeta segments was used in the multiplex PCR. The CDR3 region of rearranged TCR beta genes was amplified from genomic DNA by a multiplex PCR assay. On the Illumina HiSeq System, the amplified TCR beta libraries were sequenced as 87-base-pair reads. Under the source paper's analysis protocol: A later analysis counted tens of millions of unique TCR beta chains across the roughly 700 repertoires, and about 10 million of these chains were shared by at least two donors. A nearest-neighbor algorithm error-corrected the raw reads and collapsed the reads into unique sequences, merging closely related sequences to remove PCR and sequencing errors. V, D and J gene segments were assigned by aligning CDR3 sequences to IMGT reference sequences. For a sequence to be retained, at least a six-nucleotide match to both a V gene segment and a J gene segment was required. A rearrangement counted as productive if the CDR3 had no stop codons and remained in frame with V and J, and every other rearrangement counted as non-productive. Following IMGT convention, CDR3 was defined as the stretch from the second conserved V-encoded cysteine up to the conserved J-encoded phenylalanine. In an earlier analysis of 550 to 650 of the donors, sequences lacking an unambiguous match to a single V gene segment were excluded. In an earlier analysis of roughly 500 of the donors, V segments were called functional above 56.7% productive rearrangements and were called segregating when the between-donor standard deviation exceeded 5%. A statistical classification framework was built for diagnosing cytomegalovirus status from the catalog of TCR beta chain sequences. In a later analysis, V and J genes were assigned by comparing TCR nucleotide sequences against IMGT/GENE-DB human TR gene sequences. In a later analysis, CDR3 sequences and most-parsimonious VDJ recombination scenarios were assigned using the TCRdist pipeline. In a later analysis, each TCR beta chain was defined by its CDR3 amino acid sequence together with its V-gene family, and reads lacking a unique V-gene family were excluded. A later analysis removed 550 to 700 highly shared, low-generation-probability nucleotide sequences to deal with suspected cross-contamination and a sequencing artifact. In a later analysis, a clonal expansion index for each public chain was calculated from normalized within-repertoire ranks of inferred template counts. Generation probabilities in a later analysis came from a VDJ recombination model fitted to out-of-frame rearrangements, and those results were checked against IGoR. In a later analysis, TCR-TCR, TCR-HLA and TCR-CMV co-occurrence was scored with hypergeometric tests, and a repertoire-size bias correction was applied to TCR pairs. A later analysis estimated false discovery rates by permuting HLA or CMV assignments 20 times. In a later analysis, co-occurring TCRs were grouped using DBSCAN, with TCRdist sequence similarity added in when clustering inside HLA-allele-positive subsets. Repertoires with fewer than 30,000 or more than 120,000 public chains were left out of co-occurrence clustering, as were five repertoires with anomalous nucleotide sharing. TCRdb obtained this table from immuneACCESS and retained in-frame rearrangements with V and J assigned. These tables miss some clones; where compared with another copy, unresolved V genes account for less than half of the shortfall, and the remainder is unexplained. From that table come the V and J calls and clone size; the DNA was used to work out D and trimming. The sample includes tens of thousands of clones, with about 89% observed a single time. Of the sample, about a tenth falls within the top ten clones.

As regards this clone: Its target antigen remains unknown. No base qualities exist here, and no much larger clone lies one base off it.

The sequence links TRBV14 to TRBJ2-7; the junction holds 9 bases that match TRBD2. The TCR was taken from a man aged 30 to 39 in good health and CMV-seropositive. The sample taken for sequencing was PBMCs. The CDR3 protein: CASSPRGRGGYEQYF. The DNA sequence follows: TGTGCCAGCAGCCCGCGCGGGAGGGGGGGCTACGAGCAGTACTTC.